The clone carrying this T cell receptor beta chain is deemed medium-sized. Its antigen remains unknown. The data originate from a study of T cell repertoires in cytomegalovirus infection. Study context: CMV epitopes used comprised recently identified HLA-C-restricted ones and well-studied HLA-B-restricted ones. An indication of both CMV infection and matching HLA type came from public TCR beta signatures.

There are 14 residues in the CDR3. CDR1 is MNHEY and CDR2 is SMNVEV in the germline V gene (reference sequence). Deletions cut 3 bases from V and 5 bases from J, with 13 bases between. TCRdb fed the reads into MiXCR, producing one record per CDR3 protein. The table shows approximately 49,000 distinct CDR3 sequences, with roughly a fifth occurring only once. General study findings and limits: Summed frequency of public TCR beta families distinguished CMV carriers with the relevant HLA. What dominated the ex vivo response were HLA-C-restricted CMV-specific TCR beta clonotypes.

This material consisted of CD8+ T cells from cultured PBMCs, taken from culture after CMV antigen stimulation. The chain joins TRBV27 to TRBJ1-1, with D unclear. This receptor was taken from a human donor in good health (CMV status not recorded). Some clones in this sample may be carry-over from other donors' samples. The CDR3 bases are TGTGCCAGCAGTTTGGGGAGGACGGGAACTGAAGCTTTCTTT. Amino acid sequence: CASSLGRTGTEAFF.